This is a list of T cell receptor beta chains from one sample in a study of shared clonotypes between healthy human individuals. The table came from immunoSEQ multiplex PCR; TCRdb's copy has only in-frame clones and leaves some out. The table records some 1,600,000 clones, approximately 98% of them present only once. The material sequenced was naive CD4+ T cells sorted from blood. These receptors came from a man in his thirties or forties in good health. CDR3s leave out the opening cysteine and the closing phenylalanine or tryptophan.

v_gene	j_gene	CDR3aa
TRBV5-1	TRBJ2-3	ASSLGNSRLTDTQY
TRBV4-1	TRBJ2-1	ASSQVLPSASYNEQF
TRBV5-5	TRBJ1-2	ASSHVLDRVAYGYT
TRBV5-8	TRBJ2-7	ASSFPVREDDEQY
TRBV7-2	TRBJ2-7	ASSLEAPGEQY
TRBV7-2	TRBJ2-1	ASSLAQGYNEQF
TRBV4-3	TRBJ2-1	ASSQGWRGPYNEQF
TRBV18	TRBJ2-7	ASSPLGIYEQY
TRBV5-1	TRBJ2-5	ASSTGTGLAGETQY
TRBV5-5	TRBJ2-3	ASSLIASTDTQY
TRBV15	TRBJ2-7	ATSRAFSGAYEQY
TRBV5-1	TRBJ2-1	ASSLAGRSDEQF
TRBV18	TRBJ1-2	ASSPQTQPGQTYGYT
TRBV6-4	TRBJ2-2	ASSTKHNTGELF
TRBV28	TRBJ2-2	ASSLAATGELF
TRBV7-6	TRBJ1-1	ASSLAKLRQGRYTEAF
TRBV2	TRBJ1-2	ASQSGAGGANYGYT
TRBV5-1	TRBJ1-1	ASSFATPDTEAF
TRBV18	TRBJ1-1	ASSPKADVHILAF
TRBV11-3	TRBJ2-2	ASSLQREDPNTGELF
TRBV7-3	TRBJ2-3	ASSSAGTSGLGTDTQY
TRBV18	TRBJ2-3	ASSPLPGTGPLSQY